One and the same sample provided the 7 T cell receptor beta chains below, sequenced in a study of T cell changes during pregnancy in multiple sclerosis. The protocol was immunoSEQ multiplex PCR, while the TCRdb copy is restricted to in-frame clones and leaves out a portion. This table holds roughly 99,000 clones, approximately 90% found once. Here the sequenced sample was peripheral blood, taken after pregnancy. The receptors derive from a female donor in good health, enrolled as a control in a pregnancy study.

This rearrangement joins TRBV7-9 to TRBJ2-3; tentative D call: TRBD2 (7 bases). CDR1 SEHNR and CDR2 FQNEAQ come from the germline V gene (reference sequence). With 10 bases removed from V and 5 bases from J, the gap between germline ends came to 22 bases. The CDR3 sequence is 15 residues long. Written as DNA, the CDR3 is TGTGCCACCCTAACGTCCGGGGGGCCGAAAGATACGCAGTATTTT. Its protein product is CATLTSGGPKDTQYF.

The chain uses TRBV18 and TRBJ2-5, with a possible D match to TRBD1 (5 bases). Trimming cost V 0 bases and J 2 bases, with 7 bases left between them. CDR1 and CDR2 (germline): KGHSH, LQKENI. This CDR3 region has 14 residues. CDR3 bases: TGTGCCAGCTCACCACCGTCAGGGCAAGAGACCCAGTACTTC. The encoded protein is CASSPPSGQETQYF.

CDR3 in DNA: TGTGCCAGCAGCCTACCGGGGATGAACACTGAAGCTTTCTTT. As protein: CASSLPGMNTEAFF. This chain joins TRBV13 and TRBJ1-1; D unresolved. There are 14 residues in the CDR3. CDR1 and CDR2 (germline): PRHDT, FYEKMQ (reference sequence). V lost 5 bases and J 0 bases, leaving 10 bases between the germline ends.

The chain links TRBV5-5 to TRBJ2-5, with TRBD2 matching 13 bases. V gave up 4 bases and J gave up 5 bases; unmatched junction bases: 11. Germline V lookup: CDR1 SGHKS, CDR2 YYEKEE (reference sequence). The CDR3 runs to 17 residues. CDR3 bases: TGTGCCAGCAGCCCCGGACTAGCGGGAGTAGAGGGGGAGACCCAGTACTTC. This translates into CASSPGLAGVEGETQYF. Looking up the rest from reference TRBV5-5 and TRBJ2-5 gives the full variable domain: DAGVTQSPTHLIKTRGQQVTLRCSPISGHKSVSWYQQVLGQGPQFIFQYYEKEERGRGNFPDRFSARQFPNYSSELNVNALLLGDSALYLCASSPGLAGVEGETQYFGPGTRLLVL.

V usage is TRBV9 and J usage is TRBJ2-3; D possibly corresponds to TRBD2 (5 bases). V lost 1 base to trimming and J lost 1 base, with 7 bases between them. The CDR3 is made up of 14 amino acids. Per the germline V gene, CDR1 is SGDLS and CDR2 is YYNGEE. The DNA for the CDR3 is TGTGCCAGCAGCGTATCGGAGGGCACAGATACGCAGTATTTT. Translating it yields CASSVSEGTDTQYF.

The rearrangement joins TRBV25-1 to TRBJ1-3; D unresolved. This CDR3 has 14 residues. Germline assignment: CDR1 MGHDK and CDR2 SYGVNS. Trimming shortened V by 1 base and J by 0 bases, and 4 bases separated the two germline ends. CDR3 in DNA: TGTGCCAGCAGTGAATCGGGCTCTGGAAACACCATATATTTT. Its protein is CASSESGSGNTIYF.

This rearrangement joins TRBV4-2 to TRBJ2-1, with a possible D match to TRBD2 (7 bases). V lost 0 bases to trimming and J lost 4 bases, with 10 bases between them. Germline V gene data show CDR1 as LGHNA and CDR2 as YNFKEQ. The CDR3 is 15 residues long. This chain's CDR3 is CASSQEKGGYNEQFF. CDR3 in DNA: TGTGCCAGCAGCCAAGAGAAGGGGGGGTACAATGAGCAGTTCTTC.